This TCR beta chain was identified in a study of early T cells in non-severe SARS-CoV-2 infection. Study-level background: The chains were unpaired, and the sequenced material was bulk RNA from unsorted whole blood.

One entry per CDR3 protein, called by TCRdb with MiXCR from the 5' RACE reads. The table shows approximately 75,000 distinct CDR3 sequences, with roughly 4.8% occurring only once. General study points: Anti-spike CD8 responses were favored by VDJdb matching, which missed private and CD4 specificities.

The germline V gene encodes CDR1 WNHNN and CDR2 SYGVQD (reference sequence). The CDR3 has 12 amino acids. Trimming stripped 10 bases from V and 3 bases from J, with 9 bases between. This clonotype has a handful of counts. The antigen is not known. The chain joins TRBV10-1 to TRBJ2-2; D is ambiguous. This TCR came from an adult who was a healthcare worker with PCR-confirmed SARS-CoV-2 infection or an uninfected control (not recorded which). The donor label of this sample is uncertain. Specimen: whole blood, collected at baseline. DNA for the CDR3: TGCGCCACCTCTCCCGACACCGGGGAGCTGTTTTTT. It specifies CATSPDTGELFF.